These T cell receptor beta chains were read from a single sample in a study of control samples from healthy donors and cancer patients. The table came from immunoSEQ multiplex PCR; TCRdb's copy has only in-frame clones and leaves some out. The repertoire holds around 150,000 clones, approximately 94% seen once, with about 8.5% in the top ten. Specimen: blood. The receptor set was obtained from a woman aged 40 to 55 in good health. Both conserved end residues are part of each CDR3. Each record gives: V gene, clone size, J gene, D gene, CDR3 DNA, CDR3 protein. D genes are given only for firm matches. Not all rows give a size; the values are once, few, many and, for expanded clones, a class.

v_gene: TRBV6-2/TRBV6-3; abundance: .; j_gene: TRBJ2-5; d_gene: .; CDR3nt: TGTGCCAGCAGTTACCCAGAGACCCAGTACTTC; CDR3aa: CASSYPETQYF
v_gene: TRBV27; abundance: .; j_gene: TRBJ1-6; d_gene: .; CDR3nt: TGTGCCAGCAGTTGGGCCAGTAATTCACCCCTCCACTTT; CDR3aa: CASSWASNSPLHF
v_gene: TRBV6-2/TRBV6-3; abundance: .; j_gene: TRBJ2-2; d_gene: .; CDR3nt: TGTGCCAGCAGTTACTCGCGCCAGAACACCGGGGAGCTGTTTTTT; CDR3aa: CASSYSRQNTGELFF
v_gene: TRBV12-5; abundance: .; j_gene: TRBJ1-6; d_gene: .; CDR3nt: TGTGCTAGGGGGGGGGCGGGGGGTAATTCACCCCTCCACTTT; CDR3aa: CARGGAGGNSPLHF
v_gene: TRBV4-1; abundance: .; j_gene: TRBJ1-2; d_gene: .; CDR3nt: TGCGCCAGCAGCCAAGCACAAGGGGTTACTGGCTACACCTTC; CDR3aa: CASSQAQGVTGYTF
v_gene: TRBV10-3; abundance: .; j_gene: TRBJ2-7; d_gene: TRBD1; CDR3nt: TGTGCCATCACCCGGACAGGGGTCTCCTACGAGCAGTACTTC; CDR3aa: CAITRTGVSYEQYF
v_gene: TRBV2; abundance: .; j_gene: TRBJ1-5; d_gene: TRBD1; CDR3nt: TGTGCCAGCGACAGGGGATCCGTTTATAGCAATCAGCCCCAGCATTTT; CDR3aa: CASDRGSVYSNQPQHF
v_gene: TRBV5-1; abundance: .; j_gene: TRBJ2-6; d_gene: .; CDR3nt: TGCGCCAGCAGCTTGACCGGACGGAACTCTGGGGCCAACGTCCTGACTTTC; CDR3aa: CASSLTGRNSGANVLTF
v_gene: TRBV19; abundance: .; j_gene: TRBJ1-1; d_gene: .; CDR3nt: TGTGCCAGTAGTATAGGGGCAGGGTGGGGCACTGAAGCTTTCTTT; CDR3aa: CASSIGAGWGTEAFF
v_gene: TRBV10-2; abundance: .; j_gene: TRBJ2-7; d_gene: TRBD1; CDR3nt: TGCGCCAGCAGTGAGTTTTCCCCGGGACAGCCTTCCCGCTACGAGCAGTACTTC; CDR3aa: CASSEFSPGQPSRYEQYF
v_gene: TRBV25-1; abundance: .; j_gene: TRBJ1-2; d_gene: .; CDR3nt: TGTGCCAGCAGTGAACAGGACTATGGCTACACCTTC; CDR3aa: CASSEQDYGYTF
v_gene: TRBV7-2; abundance: .; j_gene: TRBJ1-5; d_gene: .; CDR3nt: TGTGCCAGCAGCCCCCGGGAGGGGTGGGTGATTCAGCCCCAGCATTTT; CDR3aa: CASSPREGWVIQPQHF
v_gene: TRBV30; abundance: .; j_gene: TRBJ1-2; d_gene: TRBD1; CDR3nt: TGTGCCTGGAGCGCATCTATGACAGGGTACGGCTACACCTTC; CDR3aa: CAWSASMTGYGYTF
v_gene: TRBV7-7; abundance: .; j_gene: TRBJ2-5; d_gene: TRBD2; CDR3nt: TGTGCTAGCAGCTTAACGACGGGAGGGCCGGAGACCCAGTACTTC; CDR3aa: CASSLTTGGPETQYF
v_gene: TRBV5-1; abundance: .; j_gene: TRBJ2-1; d_gene: .; CDR3nt: TGCGCCAGCAGCTTTAGTGTGGCGGGATACAATGAGCAGTTCTTC; CDR3aa: CASSFSVAGYNEQFF
v_gene: TRBV19; abundance: .; j_gene: TRBJ2-2; d_gene: .; CDR3nt: TGTGCCAGTGTACAGGGATTCAACACCGGGGAGCTGTTTTTT; CDR3aa: CASVQGFNTGELFF
v_gene: TRBV6-5; abundance: .; j_gene: TRBJ2-7; d_gene: .; CDR3nt: TGTGCCAGCAGTAGCGACGGGGTATCCTACGAGCAGTACTTC; CDR3aa: CASSSDGVSYEQYF
v_gene: TRBV7-2; abundance: .; j_gene: TRBJ2-2; d_gene: .; CDR3nt: TGTGCCAGCAGCTTAGTTTGGGACACCGGGGAGCTGTTTTTT; CDR3aa: CASSLVWDTGELFF
v_gene: TRBV6-5; abundance: .; j_gene: TRBJ2-3; d_gene: .; CDR3nt: TGTGCCAGCAGGAGGGACACCAGCGGTACGCAGTATTTT; CDR3aa: CASRRDTSGTQYF
v_gene: TRBV30; abundance: .; j_gene: TRBJ1-1; d_gene: .; CDR3nt: TGTGCCTGGAGCGGGCCCCCTCTGGAAGCTTTCTTT; CDR3aa: CAWSGPPLEAFF
v_gene: TRBV18; abundance: .; j_gene: TRBJ1-2; d_gene: .; CDR3nt: TGTGCCAGCTCACGACAGTCCCTCTATGGCTACACCTTC; CDR3aa: CASSRQSLYGYTF
v_gene: TRBV30; abundance: .; j_gene: TRBJ2-3; d_gene: TRBD1; CDR3nt: TGTGCCTGGAGTTCGACAGGGGTAGGCACAGATACGCAGTATTTT; CDR3aa: CAWSSTGVGTDTQYF
v_gene: TRBV9; abundance: .; j_gene: TRBJ2-5; d_gene: .; CDR3nt: TGTGCCAGCAGCGTAGACCTCATGGGGCTGGAGACCCAGTACTTC; CDR3aa: CASSVDLMGLETQYF
v_gene: TRBV9; abundance: .; j_gene: TRBJ2-5; d_gene: TRBD2; CDR3nt: TGTGCCAGCAGCGTAGGGGCTAGCGGGGGGGCAGAGACCCAGTACTTC; CDR3aa: CASSVGASGGAETQYF
v_gene: TRBV5-1; abundance: .; j_gene: TRBJ2-7; d_gene: TRBD1; CDR3nt: TGCGCCAGCAGCCTAGACAGGGAAGGCGAGCAGTACTTC; CDR3aa: CASSLDREGEQYF
v_gene: TRBV6-2/TRBV6-3; abundance: once; j_gene: TRBJ2-1; d_gene: .; CDR3nt: TGTGCCAGCAGCCTACAGGGACTTGTATACAATGAGCAGTTCTTC; CDR3aa: CASSLQGLVYNEQFF
v_gene: TRBV6-4; abundance: .; j_gene: TRBJ2-1; d_gene: TRBD1; CDR3nt: TGTGCCAGCAGCCCCGGACAGGGGCGATCCTACAATGAGCAGTTCTTC; CDR3aa: CASSPGQGRSYNEQFF
v_gene: TRBV6-5; abundance: .; j_gene: TRBJ1-2; d_gene: .; CDR3nt: TGTGCCAGCAGTAGAGGGGTCTATGGCTACACCTTC; CDR3aa: CASSRGVYGYTF
v_gene: TRBV2; abundance: .; j_gene: TRBJ2-7; d_gene: .; CDR3nt: TGTGCCAGCATTGGACACCTTAACTCCTACGAGCAGTACTTC; CDR3aa: CASIGHLNSYEQYF
v_gene: TRBV12-3/TRBV12-4; abundance: once; j_gene: TRBJ2-2; d_gene: .; CDR3nt: TGTGCCAGCAGTTTAGGGGGGACCGGGGAGCTGTTTTTT; CDR3aa: CASSLGGTGELFF
v_gene: TRBV6-2/TRBV6-3; abundance: .; j_gene: TRBJ2-2; d_gene: .; CDR3nt: TGTGCCAGCAGTTACAGCGGCGGTACCGGGGAGCTGTTTTTT; CDR3aa: CASSYSGGTGELFF
v_gene: TRBV6-1; abundance: few; j_gene: TRBJ2-1; d_gene: .; CDR3nt: TGTGCCAGCAGTGAAGGAGCCCACAATGAGCAGTTCTTC; CDR3aa: CASSEGAHNEQFF
v_gene: TRBV2; abundance: .; j_gene: TRBJ1-2; d_gene: .; CDR3nt: TGTGCCAGCACTCGAACAAGGGCTGCCTATGGCTACACCTTC; CDR3aa: CASTRTRAAYGYTF
v_gene: TRBV9; abundance: .; j_gene: TRBJ1-1; d_gene: .; CDR3nt: TGTGCCAGCAGCCCCTCGACAGGAGCCTACACTGAAGCTTTCTTT; CDR3aa: CASSPSTGAYTEAFF
v_gene: TRBV6-5; abundance: .; j_gene: TRBJ2-5; d_gene: TRBD1; CDR3nt: TGTGCCAGCATCCCTGGGGGACAGCAAGAGACCCAGTACTTC; CDR3aa: CASIPGGQQETQYF
v_gene: TRBV15; abundance: once; j_gene: TRBJ1-4; d_gene: .; CDR3nt: TGTGCCACCAGCAGAGATAAGGGACTTAATGAAAAACTGTTTTTT; CDR3aa: CATSRDKGLNEKLFF
v_gene: TRBV18; abundance: .; j_gene: TRBJ1-1; d_gene: .; CDR3nt: TGTGCCAGCTCACCCCTCTTTTTGAACACTGAAGCTTTCTTT; CDR3aa: CASSPLFLNTEAFF
v_gene: TRBV5-4; abundance: .; j_gene: TRBJ2-5; d_gene: .; CDR3nt: TGTGCCAGCAGCCAGGGACTTCAAGAGACCCAGTACTTC; CDR3aa: CASSQGLQETQYF
v_gene: TRBV19; abundance: .; j_gene: TRBJ1-6; d_gene: .; CDR3nt: TGTGCCAGTAGTGAGGGAGGCTATAATTCACCCCTCCACTTT; CDR3aa: CASSEGGYNSPLHF
v_gene: TRBV7-2; abundance: .; j_gene: TRBJ2-7; d_gene: .; CDR3nt: TGTGCCAGCAGCCCCTCGCAGGCCGAGCAGTACTTC; CDR3aa: CASSPSQAEQYF